The rows below give T cell receptor beta chains drawn from one sample of a study of CD8+CD57+ T cells in acquired aplastic anemia. TCRdb reanalysed the reads using MiXCR and keeps one entry per CDR3 protein. The sample has 200,000 to 250,000 distinct CDR3 sequences, approximately 57% seen once. The sample comprised sorted CD4+, CD8+, or CD8+CD57+ T cells (not recorded which) from PBMCs. The receptor source for this set is a human donor in good health. Each CDR3 is given with its conserved first and last residue. Each record gives: J gene, clone size, D gene, V gene, CDR3 DNA, CDR3 protein. The D gene is left open where the match is weak. Size tells how often a clone was seen (once, few, many) or the class of an expanded clone, and some rows leave it out.

j_gene: TRBJ2-7
abundance: once
d_gene: TRBD1
v_gene: TRBV25-1
CDR3nt: TGTGCCAGCGGAAGGACAGGGGCCTTCGCGGAGCAGTACTTC
CDR3aa: CASGRTGAFAEQYF

j_gene: TRBJ1-2
abundance: few
d_gene: TRBD1
v_gene: TRBV19
CDR3nt: TGTGCCAGTAGGGACAGGGGGAGCTATGGCTACACCTTC
CDR3aa: CASRDRGSYGYTF

j_gene: TRBJ1-1
abundance: few
d_gene: NA
v_gene: TRBV7-8
CDR3nt: TGTGCCAGCAGCTTCGATGCGAACACTGAAGCTTTCTTT
CDR3aa: CASSFDANTEAFF

j_gene: TRBJ2-1
abundance: many
d_gene: NA
v_gene: TRBV11-3
CDR3nt: TGTGCCAGCAGTGATGATGGTGAGCAGTTCTTC
CDR3aa: CASSDDGEQFF

j_gene: TRBJ2-3
abundance: NA
d_gene: TRBD2
v_gene: TRBV7-9
CDR3nt: TGTGCCAGCAGCTCCGGACTAGCGGGGATCACAGATACGCAGTATTTT
CDR3aa: CASSSGLAGITDTQYF

j_gene: TRBJ1-4
abundance: NA
d_gene: TRBD1
v_gene: TRBV4-1
CDR3nt: TGCGCCAGCAGCCCCAGACAGGGTATGAATGAAAAACTGTTTTTT
CDR3aa: CASSPRQGMNEKLFF

j_gene: TRBJ2-1
abundance: NA
d_gene: TRBD1
v_gene: TRBV24-1
CDR3nt: TGTGCCACCAGTGATAGGGGGCGCGGCAATGAGCAGTTCTTC
CDR3aa: CATSDRGRGNEQFF

j_gene: TRBJ2-1
abundance: many
d_gene: NA
v_gene: TRBV9
CDR3nt: TGTGCCAGCAGCGGACTAGTCCCTGAGCAGTTCTTC
CDR3aa: CASSGLVPEQFF

j_gene: TRBJ2-7
abundance: NA
d_gene: TRBD2
v_gene: TRBV4-1
CDR3nt: TGCGCCAGCAGCCAAGGGTTAGCGGGAGTATACGAGCAGTACTTC
CDR3aa: CASSQGLAGVYEQYF

j_gene: TRBJ2-7
abundance: many
d_gene: NA
v_gene: TRBV12-3/TRBV12-4
CDR3nt: TGTGCCAGCACCAATACAGGGTTCCCCTACGAGCAGTACTTC
CDR3aa: CASTNTGFPYEQYF

j_gene: TRBJ1-5
abundance: NA
d_gene: NA
v_gene: TRBV6-1
CDR3nt: TGTGCCAGCAGATGGTGGGCTACCCAGCATTTT
CDR3aa: CASRWWATQHF

j_gene: TRBJ2-2
abundance: NA
d_gene: NA
v_gene: TRBV5-1
CDR3nt: TGCGCCAGCAGCCTAACAGCACGATCCACCGGGGAGCTGTTTTTT
CDR3aa: CASSLTARSTGELFF

j_gene: TRBJ2-7
abundance: NA
d_gene: TRBD2
v_gene: TRBV6-4
CDR3nt: TGTGCCAGCAGTGAGAGTAGCGGGGGGTCCTACGAGCAGTACTTC
CDR3aa: CASSESSGGSYEQYF